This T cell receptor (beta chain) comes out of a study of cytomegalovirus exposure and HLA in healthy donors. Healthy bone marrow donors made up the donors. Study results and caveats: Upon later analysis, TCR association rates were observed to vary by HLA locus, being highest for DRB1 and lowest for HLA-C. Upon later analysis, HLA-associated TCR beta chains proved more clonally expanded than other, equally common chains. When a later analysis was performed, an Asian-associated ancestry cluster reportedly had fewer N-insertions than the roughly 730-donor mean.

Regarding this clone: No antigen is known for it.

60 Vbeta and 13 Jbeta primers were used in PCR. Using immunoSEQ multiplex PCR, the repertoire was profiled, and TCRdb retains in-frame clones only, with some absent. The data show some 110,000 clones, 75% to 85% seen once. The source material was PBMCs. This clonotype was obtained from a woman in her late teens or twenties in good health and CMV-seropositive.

CDR3 nucleotides: TGCGCCAGCAGCCAAGCCGGGACAGGGGGCACTGAAGCTTTCTTT. It is translated as CASSQAGTGGTEAFF. V and J are TRBV4-1 and TRBJ1-1, with 11 bases that match TRBD1. The germline gives CDR1 MGHRA, CDR2 YSYEKL. CDR3 length: 15 residues. Trimming at V came to 1 base and at J to 4 bases, leaving 2 bases not matched to a gene.